This T cell receptor (beta chain) was profiled in a study of T cells expressing NK-cell markers. Background on the study: Most of the eight sequenced donors tested HCMV-seropositive; one tested seronegative. The study's findings and limits: Also leading the CD3+CD56-NKG2C+ fraction in a few donors were these clonotypes.

Using the 5' RACE reads, TCRdb records one entry per CDR3 protein without DNA. The sample totals 500,000 or so distinct CDR3 sequences; its top ten clones hold 3% to 4.5%. In germline, CDR1 is MNHEY, CDR2 SVGEGT. CDR3 size: 15 residues. Comments on this clonotype: Its specificity is not known.

The sequenced sample was blood T cells: a sorted CD56 or NKG2C T cell subset, CD4+ or CD8+ T cells, or bulk PBMC T cells (not recorded which). This clonotype was obtained from a man aged 18-30 years in good health. V usage is TRBV6-2 or TRBV6-3 and J usage is TRBJ2-2; the D gene TCRdb calls, TRBD1, cannot be checked with no DNA. This chain's CDR3 is CASMRTGTIPGELFF.